Below, 12 T cell receptor beta chains from the same sample are listed, as sequenced in a study of cytomegalovirus exposure and HLA in healthy donors. PCR primers comprised 60 Vbeta and 13 Jbeta primers. Assay used: immunoSEQ multiplex PCR; TCRdb lists only in-frame clones, some missing. Among around 150,000 clones, around 74% were seen once, and the ten largest hold roughly 2%. The sample was PBMCs. The source of these receptors is a female donor in good health and CMV-seronegative.

J is TRBJ2-5 and V is TRBV19; TRBD2 might be the D (6 bases). Per the germline V gene, CDR1 is LNHDA and CDR2 is SQIVND (reference sequence). The CDR3 consists of 14 residues. With 3 bases removed from V and 1 base from J, the gap between germline ends came to 9 bases. The CDR3 DNA reads TGTGCCAGTAGTATGGGGGGTTTCCAAGAGACCCAGTACTTC. Translation gives CASSMGGFQETQYF. The full variable domain, rest sourced from reference TRBV19 and TRBJ2-5, is DGGITQSPKYLFRKEGQNVTLSCEQNLNHDAMYWYRQDPGQGLRLIYYSQIVNDFQKGDIAEGYSVSREKKESFPLTVTSAQKNPTAFYLCASSMGGFQETQYFGPGTRLLVL.

This clone occurred a few times. This chain connects TRBV7-9 to TRBJ1-1; D not certain. CDR1 SEHNR and CDR2 FQNEAQ come from the germline V gene (reference sequence). The CDR3 is 13 residues long. Trimming pared 3 bases from V and 3 bases from J, leaving 8 bases between. The DNA of the CDR3 is TGTGCCAGCAGCTTCACGGAGGACACTGAAGCTTTCTTT. Amino acid sequence: CASSFTEDTEAFF.

The rearrangement links TRBV4-1 to TRBJ2-2; 7 bases align to TRBD1. J was trimmed by 0 bases and V by 0 bases; bases with no gene match: 4. This CDR3 is built from 17 residues. Germline CDR1 and CDR2: MGHRA and YSYEKL. CDR3 loop: CASSQEGQGANTGELFF. CDR3 bases: TGCGCCAGCAGCCAAGAAGGCCAGGGGGCGAACACCGGGGAGCTGTTTTTT.

J is TRBJ2-5 and V is TRBV29-1; D may be TRBD1 (5 bases). This CDR3 spans 15 amino acids. Between the trimmed V and J ends, which lost 6 bases and 4 bases, there was a span of 21 bases. CDR1 is SQVTM and CDR2 is ANQGSEA in the germline V gene. The CDR3 DNA reads TGCAGCGTATCTTGGGCAGGGATCGGACGAGAGACCCAGTACTTC. This encodes CSVSWAGIGRETQYF.

The genes are TRBV5-6 and TRBJ1-2; maybe TRBD1 (5 bases). This CDR3 has 13 amino acids. The V end was cut by 2 bases, the J end by 2 bases, with 7 bases between. Germline V gene data show CDR1 as SGHDT and CDR2 as YYEEEE. The CDR3 DNA follows: TGTGCCAGCAGCTTAGACAGAAACTATGGCTACACCTTC. Amino acids: CASSLDRNYGYTF.

The rearrangement links TRBV25-1 to TRBJ2-7; TRBD2 matches at 7 bases. The CDR3 is 13 amino acids. The trim removed 6 bases at V and 6 bases at J, leaving 8 bases unmatched. The germline V gene has CDR1 MGHDK and CDR2 SYGVNS. The CDR3 loop is CASSAHWGGEQYF. For the CDR3, the DNA is TGTGCCAGCAGCGCGCACTGGGGGGGCGAGCAGTACTTC.

CDR3 residues: CAWSVHTRIYNEQFF. As DNA, the CDR3 is TGTGCCTGGAGTGTACACACCAGAATCTACAATGAGCAGTTCTTC. The V call is TRBV30, the J call TRBJ2-1; no definite D call. Germline CDR1 GTSNPN, CDR2 SVGIG (reference sequence). V shed 0 bases and J shed 3 bases, with 12 bases lying between them. This CDR3 spans 15 amino acids.

In nucleotides, the CDR3 is TGTGCCAGCTCACCGGAGGGGCGGGGGAGCTCCTACAATGAGCAGTTCTTC. Encoded protein: CASSPEGRGSSYNEQFF. The J gene is TRBJ2-1, the V gene TRBV18, with 7 bases matching TRBD2. This CDR3 is built from 17 residues. V shed 3 bases, J shed 0 bases, and the junction held 8 bases outside the gene matches. Germline V gives CDR1 KGHSH, CDR2 LQKENI.

This clone occurred once. This chain connects TRBV6-6 to TRBJ1-6, with 9 bases matching TRBD1. Germline CDR1 reads MNHNY; CDR2 reads SVGAGI (reference sequence). V gave up 4 bases and J gave up 11 bases; unmatched junction bases: 6. The CDR3 runs 14 residues. The CDR3 loop is CASSWTGDGTPLHF. The CDR3 DNA is TGTGCCAGCAGTTGGACAGGGGATGGGACACCCCTCCACTTT.

This clone was found a few times. The J gene is TRBJ2-5, the V gene TRBV27; 7 bases line up with TRBD1. V was pared by 6 bases and J by 4 bases, with 8 bases of the junction left unmatched. Germline V gene lookup returns CDR1 MNHEY and CDR2 SMNVEV (reference sequence). The CDR3 is 14 residues long. The CDR3 nucleotides are TGTGCCAGCAGACCCACAGGGGCTGGAGAGACCCAGTACTTC. Its protein is CASRPTGAGETQYF.

The chain is built from TRBV12-1 and TRBJ2-7; the listed D gene, TRBD2, was not tested against the DNA. TRBV12-1 is recorded as a pseudogene. This CDR3 region has 15 residues. CDR3 DNA: TGTGCCAGCAGCAAGGGAGCCGAGACAATATACGAGCAGTACTTC. Translating it yields CASSKGAETIYEQYF.

In this sample, this clone turned up once. The chain joins TRBV30 to TRBJ1-5; TRBD1 matches 7 bases. Germline assignment: CDR1 GTSNPN and CDR2 SVGIG (reference sequence). The CDR3 has 15 residues. Losses at the gene ends were 4 bases for V and 4 bases for J; bases not matched to a gene: 10. CDR3 in DNA: TGTGCCTGGAAGGCGGAAGGGGGCAGTAATCAGCCCCAGCATTTT. Translation gives CAWKAEGGSNQPQHF.